The clone carrying this TCR beta chain was recorded only once. This CDR3 contains 15 residues. Germline CDR1 is SGHVS and CDR2 is FNYEAQ. The ends lost 2 bases at V and 5 bases at J; junction bases unmatched: 6. The source of the sample is a study of blood T cell repertoires in COVID-19. As for the study in general: Samples came from the United States, Italy and Spain, spanning acute and convalescent COVID-19. PBMCs, B-cell-depleted T cells, or T cells provided the cDNA or gDNA that made up the material.

Study processing details: Reference gene primers were amplified, and this amplification served to estimate nucleated cell counts. Measured with immunoSEQ multiplex PCR; TCRdb has only the in-frame clones, and not every one. The V and J calls and the clone size are those of that table, but D and trimming were determined from the DNA. The repertoire holds around 270,000 clones, with under 85% as singletons. This TCR derives from a human donor with COVID-19, enrolled during active disease. The donor label of this sample is uncertain. Sequencing used peripheral blood. V usage is TRBV7-6 and J usage is TRBJ2-5; 9 positions agree with TRBD1. DNA for the CDR3: TGTGCCAGCAGCTTATTTACAGGGGGCGGGGAGACCCAGTACTTC. This translates into CASSLFTGGGETQYF.